This T cell receptor beta chain was recovered during a study of blood T cell repertoires in COVID-19. Study overall: Specimens from acute and convalescent COVID-19 originated in the United States, Italy and Spain. PBMCs, B-cell-depleted T cells, or T cells were the source of the cDNA or gDNA that made up the material.

Per the authors' pipeline: The assay estimated nucleated cells by amplifying reference gene primers. The assay was immunoSEQ multiplex PCR, and TCRdb's table has in-frame clones only and misses some. V, J and clone size are those of that table, while D and trimming were read from the DNA. The table records about 80,000 clones, 70% to 85% of them present only once. The CDR3 runs 14 residues. Per germline, CDR1 SGHRS and CDR2 YFSETQ. The V gene lost 4 bases and the J gene lost 0 bases, with 8 bases spanning the gap. This receptor was taken from a man in his fifties with active or convalescent COVID-19. Sequencing input: peripheral blood. The V gene is TRBV5-1, the J gene TRBJ1-3; D unclear. The CDR3 loop reads CASSMSSSGNTIYF. CDR3 in DNA: TGCGCCAGCAGCATGTCTAGCTCTGGAAACACCATATATTTT. Variable domain in full (rest from reference TRBV5-1 and TRBJ1-3): KAGVTQTPRYLIKTRGQQVTLSCSPISGHRSVSWYQQTPGQGLQFLFEYFSETQRNKGNFPGRFSGRQFSNSRSEMNVSTLELGDSALYLCASSMSSSGNTIYFGEGSWLTVV.